Listed below are T cell receptor beta chains from one sample, sequenced in a study of radiotherapy plus CTLA-4 blockade in lung cancer. Here immunoSEQ multiplex PCR was the method, and the copy in TCRdb shows in-frame clones only, minus some. The sample consists of 85,000 to 90,000 clones, around 72% of them appearing once. This sample comprised peripheral blood, obtained from a patient treated with radiotherapy plus ipilimumab. The receptors were sampled from a human donor with non-small cell lung cancer that progressed on radiotherapy plus ipilimumab. The CDR3 runs from the conserved cysteine through the conserved F or W. Fields, in order: D gene, J gene, V gene, clone size, CDR3 DNA, CDR3 protein. The D gene is left open where the match is weak. Clone size appears in some rows only: once, few, many, or a class for an expanded clone.

D: TRBD2; J: TRBJ2-5; V: TRBV7-2; size: NA; DNA: TGTGCCAGCAGCTTCCCTAGAGCGGGGGGGAGGGAGACCCAGTACTTC; CDR3: CASSFPRAGGRETQYF
D: NA; J: TRBJ1-3; V: TRBV4-3; size: NA; DNA: TGCGCCAGCAGCCTACACAGGGACGGAAACACCATATATTTT; CDR3: CASSLHRDGNTIYF
D: TRBD1; J: TRBJ2-5; V: TRBV5-8; size: NA; DNA: TGTGCCAGCAGCGCGGGCGGGACAGGGGGCCAAGAGACCCAGTACTTC; CDR3: CASSAGGTGGQETQYF
D: NA; J: TRBJ1-5; V: TRBV7-2; size: NA; DNA: TGTGCCAGCAGCTTACAGGGGTTCCAGCCCCAGCATTTT; CDR3: CASSLQGFQPQHF
D: NA; J: TRBJ2-3; V: TRBV5-1; size: NA; DNA: TGCGCCAGCAGCTTCGCAGGGGATACTAGCACAGATACGCAGTATTTT; CDR3: CASSFAGDTSTDTQYF
D: NA; J: TRBJ2-1; V: TRBV5-1; size: NA; DNA: TGCGCCAGCAGCTCTGACAGTCTCCCCTACAATGAGCAGTTCTTC; CDR3: CASSSDSLPYNEQFF
D: TRBD2; J: TRBJ2-3; V: TRBV6-1; size: few; DNA: TGTGCCAGCGCGGGACTAGCGGGAGGAGATACGCAGTATTTT; CDR3: CASAGLAGGDTQYF
D: TRBD2; J: TRBJ2-3; V: TRBV6-1; size: NA; DNA: TGTGCCAGCAGGGAGGGACTAGCAGATACGCAGTATTTT; CDR3: CASREGLADTQYF
D: NA; J: TRBJ2-3; V: TRBV7-2; size: NA; DNA: TGTGCCAGCAGCTCCTCAGGGCTTCCCACAGATACGCAGTATTTT; CDR3: CASSSSGLPTDTQYF
D: TRBD2; J: TRBJ2-1; V: TRBV6-4; size: NA; DNA: TGTGCCAGCAGCGTACTAGCGGGACCCTACAATGAGCAGTTCTTC; CDR3: CASSVLAGPYNEQFF
D: NA; J: TRBJ2-4; V: TRBV4-3; size: NA; DNA: TGCGCCAGCAGCCAAGATCTAGGCGGCGTAATAGCCAAAAACATTCAGTACTTC; CDR3: CASSQDLGGVIAKNIQYF
D: TRBD2; J: TRBJ2-2; V: TRBV10-3; size: NA; DNA: TGTGCCATCGGAACACTAGCGGGGGGTCCGGGCGGGGAGCTGTTTTTT; CDR3: CAIGTLAGGPGGELFF
D: TRBD2; J: TRBJ2-7; V: TRBV28; size: few; DNA: TGTGCCAGCAGCCCTCCCGCGGGGGGTAGCGGGAGGTGGTACTTC; CDR3: CASSPPAGGSGRWYF
D: NA; J: TRBJ1-1; V: TRBV2; size: NA; DNA: TGTGCCAGCAGCGCAGGGGCGGTGAACACTGAAGCTTTCTTT; CDR3: CASSAGAVNTEAFF
D: NA; J: TRBJ2-7; V: TRBV11-1; size: NA; DNA: TGTGCCAGCAGCCGACGTGGAGGGTTGGACGAGCAGTACTTC; CDR3: CASSRRGGLDEQYF
D: TRBD1; J: TRBJ2-2; V: TRBV28; size: few; DNA: TGTGCCAGCAAGGGCGAACGGGACAGAAACACCGGGGAGCTGTTTTTT; CDR3: CASKGERDRNTGELFF
D: TRBD1; J: TRBJ1-2; V: TRBV27; size: NA; DNA: TGTGCCAGCAGCCGGGACAGCCTCGATATGACCTTC; CDR3: CASSRDSLDMTF
D: NA; J: TRBJ2-5; V: TRBV9; size: NA; DNA: TGTGCCAGCAGCGTAGGGCCACAAGAGACCCAGTACTTC; CDR3: CASSVGPQETQYF
D: NA; J: TRBJ1-4; V: TRBV25-1; size: NA; DNA: TGTGCCAGCAGCAACGACAGGACCTCGGGACTGTTTTTT; CDR3: CASSNDRTSGLFF
D: NA; J: TRBJ2-7; V: TRBV5-8; size: NA; DNA: TGTGCCAGCAGCTTTGTCTCGTCTCTCTCCTACGAGCAGTACTTC; CDR3: CASSFVSSLSYEQYF
D: NA; J: TRBJ2-1; V: TRBV11-2; size: NA; DNA: TGTGCCAGCAGCTTACCGAGACAATACAATGAGCAGTTCTTC; CDR3: CASSLPRQYNEQFF
D: TRBD2; J: TRBJ2-3; V: TRBV4-1; size: NA; DNA: TGCGCCAGCAGCCCTACCGAGGGACTAGCGGGCACAGATACGCAGTATTTT; CDR3: CASSPTEGLAGTDTQYF
D: TRBD2; J: TRBJ2-1; V: TRBV7-9; size: few; DNA: TGTGCCAGCAGCTCAAGCGGGAGCCCTAACAATGAGCAGTTCTTC; CDR3: CASSSSGSPNNEQFF
D: NA; J: TRBJ1-4; V: TRBV28; size: few; DNA: TGTGCCAGCCACCAGGGGACTTATGAAAAACTGTTTTTT; CDR3: CASHQGTYEKLFF
D: NA; J: TRBJ1-6; V: TRBV9; size: NA; DNA: TGTGCCAGCAGCCCCCCGGAGGGGTCACTTAATTCACCCCTCCACTTT; CDR3: CASSPPEGSLNSPLHF
D: TRBD1; J: TRBJ1-1; V: TRBV6-5; size: NA; DNA: TGTGCCAGCAGCTGGGACAGGAAGAACACTGAAGCTTTCTTT; CDR3: CASSWDRKNTEAFF
D: NA; J: TRBJ1-3; V: TRBV19; size: NA; DNA: TGTGCCAGTAGTATACGGGGGACCCCTGGAAACACCATATATTTT; CDR3: CASSIRGTPGNTIYF
D: NA; J: TRBJ2-2; V: TRBV5-4; size: NA; DNA: TGTGCCAGCAGCTATGACCCGGGGACGAACACCGGGGAGCTGTTTTTT; CDR3: CASSYDPGTNTGELFF
D: NA; J: TRBJ1-6; V: TRBV6-5; size: few; DNA: TGTGCCAGCAGTTACTCAGGGGTATCTCATAATTCACCCCTCCACTTT; CDR3: CASSYSGVSHNSPLHF
D: NA; J: TRBJ2-6; V: TRBV5-6; size: NA; DNA: TGTGCCAGCAGCTGGGGGACCTTCGTTGGGGCCAACGTCCTGACTTTC; CDR3: CASSWGTFVGANVLTF
D: NA; J: TRBJ2-2; V: TRBV6-1; size: NA; DNA: TGTGCCAGCAGTAAAGACAGGATTGGGGAGCTGTTTTTT; CDR3: CASSKDRIGELFF
D: TRBD1; J: TRBJ2-7; V: TRBV29-1; size: NA; DNA: TGCAGCGTTGAACGACAGGGGGCAGACGAGCAGTACTTC; CDR3: CSVERQGADEQYF
D: TRBD1; J: TRBJ2-1; V: TRBV27; size: NA; DNA: TGTGCCAGCAGTTTATCGACAGGGGAGAATGAGCAGTTCTTC; CDR3: CASSLSTGENEQFF
D: TRBD1; J: TRBJ2-2; V: TRBV30; size: NA; DNA: TGTGCCTGGAGTGTGGGGAGTTGGCAGGGGGACACCGGGGAGCTGTTTTTT; CDR3: CAWSVGSWQGDTGELFF
D: NA; J: TRBJ2-1; V: TRBV6-6; size: few; DNA: TGTGCCAGCAGTTCCTTGACAGGAGGGGGTGAGCAGTTCTTC; CDR3: CASSSLTGGGEQFF
D: NA; J: TRBJ1-2; V: TRBV6-6; size: few; DNA: TGTGCCAGCAGTTACTTGGGTACGGAAGGCTACACCTTC; CDR3: CASSYLGTEGYTF
D: NA; J: TRBJ1-5; V: TRBV6-1; size: few; DNA: TGTGCCAGCGGGCAGAATCAGCCCCAGCATTTT; CDR3: CASGQNQPQHF
D: NA; J: TRBJ2-2; V: TRBV7-3; size: NA; DNA: TGTGCCAGCAGCCTTGACATCGGGGAGCTGTTTTTT; CDR3: CASSLDIGELFF
D: TRBD2; J: TRBJ2-3; V: TRBV5-1; size: NA; DNA: TGCGCCAGCAGCTTTTCAGGACTAGCGGGCGTAACAGATACGCAGTATTTT; CDR3: CASSFSGLAGVTDTQYF
D: TRBD1; J: TRBJ1-1; V: TRBV7-9; size: few; DNA: TGTGCCAGCAGCCACCCTACTGGACAGGGGGCCACTGAAGCTTTCTTT; CDR3: CASSHPTGQGATEAFF
D: NA; J: TRBJ1-3; V: TRBV5-4; size: few; DNA: TGTGCCAGCAGCTTGTCAGATTACCACTCTGGAAACACCATATATTTT; CDR3: CASSLSDYHSGNTIYF
D: NA; J: TRBJ2-1; V: TRBV28; size: NA; DNA: TGTGCCAGCAGTTTAATAGGGGTACAGGGTGAGCAGTTCTTC; CDR3: CASSLIGVQGEQFF
D: NA; J: TRBJ2-5; V: TRBV7-9; size: NA; DNA: TGTGCCAGCAGCTTTATCCCTAGCGCGGGAAAACCAGAGACCCAGTACTTC; CDR3: CASSFIPSAGKPETQYF
D: NA; J: TRBJ1-1; V: TRBV5-5; size: NA; DNA: TGTGCCAGCAGCTTGGACCCGACAGGCCCGAACACTGAAGCTTTCTTT; CDR3: CASSLDPTGPNTEAFF
D: NA; J: TRBJ1-5; V: TRBV7-9; size: NA; DNA: TGTGCCAGCAGCCCGCGAGGGGCCGAGGGCCAGCCCCAGCATTTT; CDR3: CASSPRGAEGQPQHF
D: TRBD1; J: TRBJ2-3; V: TRBV27; size: NA; DNA: TGTGCCAGCAGTTATAGGGGACAGGGGGACGCAGATACGCAGTATTTT; CDR3: CASSYRGQGDADTQYF
D: NA; J: TRBJ1-5; V: TRBV7-6; size: NA; DNA: TGTGCCAGCAGCTTATGGAAAGGTCAGCCCCAGCATTTT; CDR3: CASSLWKGQPQHF
D: NA; J: TRBJ1-1; V: TRBV7-3; size: NA; DNA: TGTGCCAGCAGCTTAAGGGACTCCACTGAAGCTTTCTTT; CDR3: CASSLRDSTEAFF
D: TRBD2; J: TRBJ2-3; V: TRBV29-1; size: NA; DNA: TGCAGCGTTGAAAGACTAGCGGGGTTGGAAGGCACAGATACGCAGTATTTT; CDR3: CSVERLAGLEGTDTQYF
D: NA; J: TRBJ2-6; V: TRBV19; size: few; DNA: TGTGCCAGCAACCCGGGGGAGGTGAGCTCTGGGGCCAACGTCCTGACTTTC; CDR3: CASNPGEVSSGANVLTF
D: NA; J: TRBJ2-1; V: TRBV6-1; size: NA; DNA: TGTGCCAGCGGCCGACCAGCCGAGCAGTTCTTC; CDR3: CASGRPAEQFF